These 32 T cell receptor delta chains were all obtained from the same sample, sequenced in a study of gamma-delta chains in newborns, infants, children (dated 2019 in TCRdb). These reads were obtained on an Illumina MiSeq. TCRdb recomputed clones from the public reads with CATT; identical DNA rows were then combined. This sample holds 4,600 or so delta-chain clones; about 3.1% were observed only once. Approximately 12% of the sample rests with the top ten. Sequenced input: blood. All receptors derive from a child who was a newborn, infant or young child, either healthy, febrile or measles-vaccinated (not recorded which).

This clone is labeled as medium-sized. Other nucleotide sequences in the sample specify the same CDR3. The chain couples TRDV2 to TRDJ3, with 13 bases identical to TRDD3. Per the germline V gene, CDR1 is GEAIGNYY and CDR2 is EKD. Unmatched junction bases numbered 14, after V lost 2 bases and J lost 2 bases. This CDR3 contains 22 residues. CDR3 DNA: TGTGCCTGTGACAGGGTTACTGGGGGATACGAAGTTTCGACCTGGGACACCCGACAGATGTTTTTC. Protein product: CACDRVTGGYEVSTWDTRQMFF.

By sample fraction, this clone is medium-sized. This sample also contains other DNA sequences that code for the same CDR3. Here the CDR3 DNA reads TGTGCCTGTGACACTGGGGGATACGCGGACACCCGACAGATGTTTTTC. Its protein product is CACDTGGYADTRQMFF. The chain couples TRDV2 to TRDJ3; 11 nucleotides match TRDD3. Germline V lookup: CDR1 GEAIGNYY, CDR2 EKD. The length of the CDR3 is 16 residues. The trim removed 1 base at V and 6 bases at J, leaving 1 base unmatched.

This clone was seen a handful of times. Only one base separates this from a far larger clonotype, so it likely reflects a read error. Other DNA variants within this sample encode the same CDR3. V is TRDV2 and J is TRDJ3, with 8 bases aligning to TRDD3. The CDR3 extends over 21 amino acids. Germline V CDR1 and CDR2: GEAIGNYY, EKD. The CDR3 DNA follows: TGTGCCTGTGACACCGCCGACTCTGGGGGAGACAAATCCTGGGATACCCGACAGATGTTTTTC. Amino acid sequence: CACDTADSGGDKSWDTRQMFF.

This clone turned up a few times. The translation of this DNA and the TCRdb protein of a much larger clone differ at residue 13, probably owing to a read error; the protein shown here is translated from the DNA. The V gene is TRDV2, the J gene TRDJ1; 11 bases are a match to TRDD3. This CDR3 has 16 amino acids. The V gene's germline CDR1 is GEAIGNYY and CDR2 EKD. CDR3 DNA sequence: TGTGCCTGTGACGTACTGGGGGATAGTAACACCGATAGACTCATCTTT. Protein product: CACDVLGDSNTDRLIF.

As concerns this clone: A far larger clone is one nucleotide away, so this likely arose from a read error. Other DNA sequences of this sample code for an identical CDR3. The rearrangement uses TRDV2 and TRDJ2, with 7 nucleotides matching TRDD3. This CDR3 spans 13 amino acids. Germline CDR1 is GEAIGNYY and CDR2 is EKD. The CDR3 nucleotides are TGTGCCTGTGACACCTGGGGGACAGCACAGCTCTTCTTT. It codes for CACDTWGTAQLFF.

This clone was counted between two and nine times. At residue 6, the TCRdb protein and translated DNA are inconsistent; the protein given comes from the DNA. This sequence joins TRDV2 and TRDJ3, with D possibly matching TRDD3 (5 bases). V lost 3 bases and J lost 2, with 16 bases in between. Germline loops: CDR1 GEAIGNYY, CDR2 EKD. The CDR3 loop spans 18 amino acids. CDR3 bases: TGTGCCTGTGACTCTAATTTATACGGCCCCTGGGACACCCGACAGATGTTTTTC. Protein: CACDSNLYGPWDTRQMFF.

In its sample, this clone was seen a few times. J is TRDJ3 and V is TRDV2; D gene ambiguous. V was cut by 0 bases and J by 0 bases, with 14 bases left in between. Per the germline V gene, CDR1 is GEAIGNYY and CDR2 is EKD. The length of the CDR3 is 19 residues. CDR3 protein: CACDTVVRESSWDTRQMFF. CDR3 DNA: TGTGCCTGTGACACCGTAGTCCGGGAAAGCTCCTGGGACACCCGACAGATGTTTTTC.

This clone was seen only a few times. This may arise from a read error, as a much more abundant clone is one base away. The same CDR3 is also encoded by other DNA sequences in this sample. J is TRDJ3 and V is TRDV2; D might be TRDD3 (6 bases). CDR3 length: 18 residues. Per germline, CDR1 GEAIGNYY and CDR2 EKD. Trimming stripped 3 bases from V and 0 bases from J, with 14 bases between. CDR3 region: CACDRLGGSSWDTRQMFF. The CDR3 DNA reads TGTGCCTGTGACCGACTGGGAGGTAGCTCCTGGGACACCCGACAGATGTTTTTC.

To note about this clone: A far larger clone is just one base off, so this is likely a read error. The chain uses TRDV2 and TRDJ1, with 12 positions matching TRDD3. The CDR3 is made up of 19 amino acids. Germline-derived CDR1 and CDR2 are GEAIGNYY and EKD. J lost 2 bases, V lost 5 bases, and 17 bases had no gene match. CDR3 nucleotide sequence: TGTGCCTGTGCCCCCATCCTACTGGGGGATACACCCAAAACCGATAAACTCATCTTT. Protein sequence: CACAPILLGDTPKTDKLIF.

This clone is classed as large. The same CDR3 can be traced to other DNA sequences in this sample. This chain joins TRDV2 and TRDJ3; the match to TRDD3 covers 13 bases. V trimming: 0 bases; J trimming: 0 bases; junction bases outside the gene matches: 4. The CDR3 consists of 20 residues. Germline V gene data show CDR1 as GEAIGNYY and CDR2 as EKD. DNA for the CDR3: TGTGCCTGTGACACCGTACTGGGGGATACGAGCTCCTGGGACACCCGACAGATGTTTTTC. It encodes CACDTVLGDTSSWDTRQMFF.

Ten or more counts support this clone. This sequence joins TRDV1 and TRDJ1; the match to TRDD3 covers 11 bases. V was pared by 1 base and J by 10 bases, with 20 bases of the junction left unmatched. CDR3 size: 19 residues. CDR1 and CDR2 from the germline V gene are TSWWSYY and QGS. CDR3 amino acids: CALGEPTFLRLGDTRILIF. The CDR3, as DNA: TGTGCTCTTGGGGAACCCACCTTCCTACGGCTGGGGGATACACGGATACTCATCTTT.

This clone was recorded a few times. A much more abundant neighbour one base away suggests this may be a read error. This CDR3 is also generated by other DNA sequences in the sample. This sequence joins TRDV2 and TRDJ2; 8 bases fit TRDD3. The CDR3 runs 17 residues. CDR1 and CDR2 from the germline V gene are GEAIGNYY and EKD. The CDR3 DNA reads TGTGCCTGTGACACCGTCGGTGGGGGATCTTTGACAGCACAGCTCTTCTTT. As protein: CACDTVGGGSLTAQLFF.

Sample share makes this clone medium-sized. The sample contains more than one DNA sequence encoding this CDR3. This chain joins TRDV2 and TRDJ3; 9 bases are shared with TRDD3. Germline CDR1 GEAIGNYY, CDR2 EKD. The CDR3 covers 18 residues. Trimming cost V 0 bases and J 2 bases; bases outside gene matches: 4. The DNA of the CDR3 is TGTGCCTGTGACACCGCGTACTGGGGGACCTGGGACACCCGACAGATGTTTTTC. The encoded protein is CACDTAYWGTWDTRQMFF.

About this clone: This may be a read error, as it is one base from a much larger clone. The rearrangement joins TRDV2 to TRDJ3; 12 positions agree with TRDD3. The germline V gene has CDR1 GEAIGNYY and CDR2 EKD. J was trimmed by 1 base and V by 5 bases; bases with no gene match: 11. There are 20 residues in the CDR3. The CDR3 nucleotides read TGTGCCTGTGGCACACCGACTGGGGGATACTGGTCCTGGGACACCCGACAGATGTTTTTC. Protein product: CACGTPTGGYWSWDTRQMFF.

There are a few counts of this clone. With only one base between it and a far larger clone, this is likely a read error. The sample has other DNA sequences that encode this CDR3 too. The V gene is TRDV2, the J gene TRDJ2, with TRDD3 identical over 9 bases. CDR1 is GEAIGNYY, CDR2 EKD, per germline. Germline trimming cut 3 bases from V and 3 bases from J; bases unmatched to any gene: 10. This CDR3 region has 17 residues. The CDR3 sequence is CACDAILGEALTAQLFF. CDR3 DNA: TGTGCCTGTGACGCCATACTGGGGGAAGCTCTGACAGCACAACTCTTCTTT.

This clone was seen more than once but under ten times. The junction and the germline gene differ at one end; a read error may be behind it. The chain joins TRDV2 to TRDJ3; 9 bases are a match to TRDD3. Germline V gives CDR1 GEAIGNYY, CDR2 EKD. The CDR3 runs to 19 residues. For the CDR3, the DNA is TGTGCCTGCGACACCGCCGGGGGATACAGCTCCTGGGACACCCGACAGATATTTTTC. It specifies CACDTAGGYSSWDTRQIFF.

As to this clone: TCRdb pairs this DNA with a much larger clone's protein that differs at residue 15, likely a read error; the protein shown was translated from the DNA. The V call is TRDV2, the J call TRDJ3; D possibly corresponds to TRDD3 (5 bases). The CDR3 has 20 amino acids. Germline V gene data show CDR1 as GEAIGNYY and CDR2 as EKD. CDR3 sequence (DNA): TGTGCCTGTGACACCGTTCAGGGTTTTACAAGCTCCTGGGACGCCCGACAGATGTTTTTC. The encoded protein is CACDTVQGFTSSWDARQMFF.

Judged by abundance, this clone is medium-sized. The sample has other DNA sequences that encode this CDR3 too. The V call is TRDV2, the J call TRDJ1; 8 positions match TRDD3. V dropped 5 bases and J dropped 3; count of bases not matched to a gene: 22. Germline loops: CDR1 GEAIGNYY, CDR2 EKD. This CDR3 spans 19 amino acids. The CDR3 DNA is TGTGCCTGTGTCGGTCCTTACCCGGTGTGGTGGGGGATGGCCGATAAACTCATCTTT. Protein product: CACVGPYPVWWGMADKLIF.

There are a few counts of this clone. TCRdb records a much larger clone's protein for this DNA, with a difference at residue 11 that likely arises from a read error; the protein given is the translation of the DNA. The gene calls are TRDV2 and TRDJ1; TRDD3 matches 10 bases. CDR1 is GEAIGNYY, CDR2 EKD, per germline. CDR3 length: 17 amino acids. Unmatched junction bases numbered 7, after V lost 0 bases and J lost 1 base. The CDR3, as DNA: TGTGCCTGTGACACCGGGCCACTGGGGGATGCCACCGATAAACTCATCTTT. Protein: CACDTGPLGDATDKLIF.

This clone was detected only a few times. A much larger clone differs by one base, so this may be a read error. Other DNA sequences within the sample encode an identical CDR3. V is TRDV2 and J is TRDJ3; D is possibly TRDD3 (5 bases). CDR3 length: 16 residues. Germline V gives CDR1 GEAIGNYY, CDR2 EKD. V was shortened by 3 bases and J by 0 bases, with 8 bases between the two germline ends. CDR3 bases: TGTGCCTGTGACGGAGGATACTCCTGGGACACCCGACAGATGTTTTTC. Protein: CACDGGYSWDTRQMFF.

In its sample, this clone was seen a few times. The protein recorded in TCRdb matches a much larger clone and deviates from this DNA's translation at residue 12, suggesting a read error; the protein here is obtained by translating the DNA. The chain is built from TRDV2 and TRDJ2, with 7 bases that match TRDD3. CDR1 GEAIGNYY and CDR2 EKD come from the germline V gene. The CDR3 has 15 residues. CDR3 sequence (DNA): TGTGCCTGTGACACCTGGGGGACTTTGACAGCACACCTCTTCTTT. Translating gives CACDTWGTLTAHLFF.

Remarks on this clone: This may be a read error: a much more frequent sequence differs by one nucleotide. In the same sample, other DNA sequences code for this CDR3. The rearrangement joins TRDV2 to TRDJ3; TRDD3 agrees at 11 bases. J lost 0 bases, V lost 0 bases, and 15 bases had no gene match. CDR3 length: 23 amino acids. Germline lookup yields CDR1 GEAIGNYY and CDR2 EKD. In DNA, the CDR3 is TGTGCCTGTGACACCGTTGTCGGACTGGGGGATAGGACACGCTCCTGGGACACCCGACAGATGTTTTTC. It translates to CACDTVVGLGDRTRSWDTRQMFF.

In the case of this clone: TCRdb's protein for this DNA is that of a much larger clone and differs from the translation at residue 13, likely a read error; the protein shown is the DNA translation. The CDR3 protein is CACDAVGDLSWDIRQMFF. Here the CDR3 DNA reads TGTGCCTGTGACGCGGTGGGGGACCTCTCCTGGGACATCCGACAGATGTTTTTC. The chain combines TRDV2 with TRDJ3, with 7 bases matching TRDD3. The CDR3 extends over 18 amino acids. CDR1 GEAIGNYY and CDR2 EKD come from the germline V gene.

There are a few counts of this clone. The TCRdb protein, from a much larger clone, departs from this DNA's translation at residue 3, likely by read error; the protein shown derives from the DNA. This rearrangement joins TRDV2 to TRDJ3; TRDD3 matches at 9 bases. The CDR3 sequence is 17 residues long. Germline V CDR1 and CDR2: GEAIGNYY, EKD. Here the CDR3 reads CAWDTVGGYWDTRQMFF. As DNA, the CDR3 is TGTGCCTGGGACACCGTTGGGGGATATTGGGACACCCGACAGATGTTTTTC.

A remark on this clone: A much larger clone lies one base from this, so it may be a read error. The genes are TRDV1 and TRDJ2, with 9 bases that match TRDD3. The length of the CDR3 is 22 residues. Germline V CDR1 and CDR2: TSWWSYY, QGS. The CDR3 reads CALGSPQYPYWGTPALPAQLFF. The CDR3 DNA reads as TGTGCTCTTGGGAGCCCCCAATACCCCTACTGGGGGACACCCGCTTTGCCAGCACAACTCTTCTTT.

This clone was counted a few times. The protein given by TCRdb reflects a much larger clone and differs at residue 10 from this DNA's translation, likely from a read error; the protein shown is the DNA's translation. The gene calls are TRDV2 and TRDJ3; 7 bases are a match to TRDD3. This CDR3 is built from 18 residues. CDR1 is GEAIGNYY and CDR2 is EKD in the germline V gene. V shed 3 bases, J shed 2 bases, and the junction held 9 bases outside the gene matches. The CDR3 DNA sequence: TGTGCCTGTGACGTACTGGGGACGAGCCCCTGGGACACCCGACAGATGTTTTTC. Its translation is CACDVLGTSPWDTRQMFF.

This clone is medium-sized (0.01 to 0.1%) by share. The sample contains more than one DNA sequence encoding this CDR3. This rearrangement joins TRDV1 to TRDJ2, with D perhaps matching TRDD3 (7 bases). This CDR3 spans 17 amino acids. V was pared by 4 bases and J by 5 bases, with 20 bases between. From germline, CDR1 is TSWWSYY and CDR2 QGS. CDR3 in amino acids: CALGGVLRYWGTAQLFF. DNA for the CDR3: TGTGCTCTTGGGGGGGTCCTACGGTACTGGGGAACAGCACAACTCTTCTTT.

This clone was counted a few times. Since a much larger clone is just one base distant, this may be a read error. This rearrangement joins TRDV2 to TRDJ2; TRDD3 aligns across 11 bases. Germline-derived CDR1 and CDR2 are GEAIGNYY and EKD. This CDR3 comprises 16 residues. The CDR3 here is CACDGLGDTLTAQPFF. CDR3 in DNA: TGTGCCTGTGACGGTCTGGGGGATACTTTGACAGCACAACCCTTCTTT.

For this clone: This DNA's translation differs at residue 5 from TCRdb's protein, which comes from a much larger clone; a read error is likely, and the protein shown is translated from the DNA. V gene TRDV2 combines with J gene TRDJ3; TRDD3 matches 7 bases. CDR1 and CDR2 (germline): GEAIGNYY, EKD. V shed 3 bases and J 0 bases; nucleotides not matched to a gene: 7. The CDR3 consists of 18 residues. The CDR3 DNA reads as TGTGCCTGTGACGCCGGATGGGGGAGCTCCTGGGACACCCGACAGATGTTTTTC. It yields the protein CACDAGWGSSWDTRQMFF.

In its sample, this clone was seen a few times. A read error is the likely source, as a far larger clone sits one nucleotide away. The genes are TRDV2 and TRDJ2, with 9 bases that match TRDD3. The CDR3 contains 16 residues. V lost 3 bases to trimming and J lost 1 base; unmatched junction nucleotides: 5. Germline V CDR1 and CDR2: GEAIGNYY, EKD. This chain's CDR3 is CACDPVGDSLTAQLFF. CDR3 nucleotides: TGTGCCTGTGACCCGGTGGGGGATAGTTTGACAGCACAACTCTTCTTT.

This clone was detected only a few times. Possible read error: a much larger clone is one base away. Other DNA sequences in this sample translate to the same CDR3. This sequence joins TRDV2 and TRDJ3; 8 bases are a match to TRDD3. The germline V gene has CDR1 GEAIGNYY and CDR2 EKD. The CDR3 spans 18 residues. The CDR3 coding sequence is TGCGCCTGTGATTTACTGGGGGCAAGCTCCTGGGACACCCGACAGATGTTTTTC. Translating it yields CACDLLGASSWDTRQMFF.

Regarding this clone: TCRdb assigns this DNA the protein of a much larger clone, which departs from its translation at residue 14; this likely reflects a read error, and the protein shown comes from translating the DNA. The V and J genes are TRDV2 and TRDJ3, with 13 bases lining up with TRDD3. Germline CDR1 GEAIGNYY, CDR2 EKD. There are 20 residues in the CDR3. DNA of the CDR3: TGTGCCTGTGACAAAGTACTGGGGGATACGCGCTCCTGGGGCACCCGACAGATGTTTTTC. Translation: CACDKVLGDTRSWGTRQMFF.